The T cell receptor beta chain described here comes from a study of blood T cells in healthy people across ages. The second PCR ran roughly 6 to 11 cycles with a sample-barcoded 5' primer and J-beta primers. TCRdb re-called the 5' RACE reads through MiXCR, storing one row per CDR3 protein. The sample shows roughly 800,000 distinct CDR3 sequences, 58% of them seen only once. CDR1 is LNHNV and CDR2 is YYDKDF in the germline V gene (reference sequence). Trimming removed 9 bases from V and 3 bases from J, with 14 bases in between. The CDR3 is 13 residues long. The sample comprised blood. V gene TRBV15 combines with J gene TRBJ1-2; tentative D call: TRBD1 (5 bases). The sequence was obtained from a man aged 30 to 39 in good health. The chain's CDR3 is CATGDPKDYGYTF. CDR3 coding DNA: TGTGCCACAGGGGACCCAAAGGACTATGGCTACACCTTC.